The present TCR beta chain was sequenced within a study of shared clonotypes between healthy human individuals. Sequenced by immunoSEQ multiplex PCR; TCRdb stores in-frame clones only, minus some. The sample yields some 2,400,000 clones, around 95% seen once. There were no recent acute infections or vaccinations among the donors, who were healthy HIV-negative adults. This CDR3 has 14 residues. The V gene lost 4 bases and the J gene lost 2 bases, with 12 bases spanning the gap. Germline CDR1 is MGHRA and CDR2 is YSYEKL. This sequence joins TRBV4-1 and TRBJ2-7; no clear D. The TCR comes from a man aged 18 to 29 in good health. Sequencing used naive CD4+ T cells sorted from blood. The sample's subset: CD45RA+ positively selected. The CDR3 region has the DNA TGCGCCAGCAGCCCGTTCCCACAGACCTACGAGCAGTACTTC. Translated, it gives CASSPFPQTYEQYF.